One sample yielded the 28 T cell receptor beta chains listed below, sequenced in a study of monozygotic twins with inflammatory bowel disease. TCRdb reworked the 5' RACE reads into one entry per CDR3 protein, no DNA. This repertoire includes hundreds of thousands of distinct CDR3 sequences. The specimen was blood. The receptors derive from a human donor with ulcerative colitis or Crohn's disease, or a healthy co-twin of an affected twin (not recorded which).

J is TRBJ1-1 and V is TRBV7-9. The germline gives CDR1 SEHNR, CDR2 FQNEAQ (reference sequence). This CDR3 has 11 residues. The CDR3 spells CASTLGREAFF.

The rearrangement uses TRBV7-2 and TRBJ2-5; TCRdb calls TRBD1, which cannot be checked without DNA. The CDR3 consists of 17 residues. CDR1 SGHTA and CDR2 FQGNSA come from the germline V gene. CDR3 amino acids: CASSPGWGGAAQETQYF. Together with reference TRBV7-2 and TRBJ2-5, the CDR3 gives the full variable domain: GAGVSQSPSNKVTEKGKDVELRCDPISGHTALYWYRQSLGQGLEFLIYFQGNSAPDKSGLPSDRFSAERTGGSVSTLTIQRTQQEDSAVYLCASSPGWGGAAQETQYFGPGTRLLVL.

CDR3 sequence: CASSPPAETNEQFF. The V gene is TRBV18, the J gene TRBJ2-1. Germline V gene sequence: CDR1 KGHSH, CDR2 LQKENI. CDR3 length equals 14 residues.

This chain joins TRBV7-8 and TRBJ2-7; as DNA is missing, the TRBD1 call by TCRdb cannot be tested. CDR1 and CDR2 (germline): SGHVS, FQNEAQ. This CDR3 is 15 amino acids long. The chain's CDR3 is CASSLAAGQSYEQYF.

The CDR3 spells CASSFYRAEETQYF. The chain combines TRBV7-2 with TRBJ2-5; TCRdb outputs TRBD1, but without DNA this stays unchecked. In germline, CDR1 is SGHTA, CDR2 FQGNSA. This CDR3 contains 14 residues.

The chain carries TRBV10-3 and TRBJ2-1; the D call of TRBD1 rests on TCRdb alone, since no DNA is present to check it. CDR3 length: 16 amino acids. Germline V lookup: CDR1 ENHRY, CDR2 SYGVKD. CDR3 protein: CAISGSATGRYNEQFF.

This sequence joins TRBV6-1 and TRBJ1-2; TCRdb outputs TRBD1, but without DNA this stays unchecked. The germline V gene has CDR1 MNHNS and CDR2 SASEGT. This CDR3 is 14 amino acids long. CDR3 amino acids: CASLREGSDYGYTF.

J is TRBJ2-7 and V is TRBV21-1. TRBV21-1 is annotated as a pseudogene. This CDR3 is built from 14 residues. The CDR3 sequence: CASSKEIHTGEQYF.

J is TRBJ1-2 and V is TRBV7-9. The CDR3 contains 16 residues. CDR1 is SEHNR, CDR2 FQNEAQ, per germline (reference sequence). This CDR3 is CASSLETFPEGYGYTF.

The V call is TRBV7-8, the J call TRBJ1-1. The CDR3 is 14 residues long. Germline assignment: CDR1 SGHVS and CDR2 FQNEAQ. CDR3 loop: CASSRGPLNTEAFF.

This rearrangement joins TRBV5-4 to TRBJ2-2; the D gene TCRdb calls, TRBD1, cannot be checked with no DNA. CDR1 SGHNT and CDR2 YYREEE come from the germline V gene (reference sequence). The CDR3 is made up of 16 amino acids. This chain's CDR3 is CASRSTGLGNTGELFF.

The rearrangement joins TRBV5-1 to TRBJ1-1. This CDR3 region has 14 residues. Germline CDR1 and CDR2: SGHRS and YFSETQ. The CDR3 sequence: CASSLDPSNTEAFF.

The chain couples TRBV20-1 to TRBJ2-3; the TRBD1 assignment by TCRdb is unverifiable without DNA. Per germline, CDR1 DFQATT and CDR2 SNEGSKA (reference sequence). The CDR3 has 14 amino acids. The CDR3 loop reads CSVYRGRATDTQYF.

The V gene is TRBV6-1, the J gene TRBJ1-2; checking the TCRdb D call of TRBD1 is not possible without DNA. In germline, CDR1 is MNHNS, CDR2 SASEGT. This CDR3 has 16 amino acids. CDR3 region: CASRRDGTTSNYGYTF.

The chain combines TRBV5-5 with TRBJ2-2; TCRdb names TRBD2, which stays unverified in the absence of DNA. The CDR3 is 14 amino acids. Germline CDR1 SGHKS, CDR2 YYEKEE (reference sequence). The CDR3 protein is CASSLEGGIGELFF.

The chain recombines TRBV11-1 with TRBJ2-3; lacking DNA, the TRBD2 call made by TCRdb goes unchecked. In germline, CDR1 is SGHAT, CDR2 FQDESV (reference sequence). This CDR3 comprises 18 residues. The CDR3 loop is CATSLTPGLGPPTDTQYF.

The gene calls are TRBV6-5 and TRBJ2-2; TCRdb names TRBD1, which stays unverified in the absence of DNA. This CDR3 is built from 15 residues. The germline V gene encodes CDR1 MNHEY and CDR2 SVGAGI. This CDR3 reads CASRLGASNTGELFF.

CDR3 residues: CASSLAPTGVLLNNEQFF. V is TRBV7-3 and J is TRBJ2-1; TCRdb gives TRBD2 as the D gene, but with no DNA this cannot be confirmed. Germline-derived CDR1 and CDR2 are SGHTA and FQGTGA. The CDR3 loop spans 18 amino acids. Filled out from reference TRBV7-3 and TRBJ2-1, the complete variable domain reads GAGVSQTPSNKVTEKGKYVELRCDPISGHTALYWYRQSLGQGPEFLIYFQGTGAADDSGLPNDRFFAVRPEGSVSTLKIQRTERGDSAVYLCASSLAPTGVLLNNEQFFGPGTRLTVL.

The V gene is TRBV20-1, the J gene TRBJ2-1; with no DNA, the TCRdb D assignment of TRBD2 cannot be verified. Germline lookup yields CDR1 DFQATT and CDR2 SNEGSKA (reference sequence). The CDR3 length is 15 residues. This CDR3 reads CSAIPGLAPYNEQFF.

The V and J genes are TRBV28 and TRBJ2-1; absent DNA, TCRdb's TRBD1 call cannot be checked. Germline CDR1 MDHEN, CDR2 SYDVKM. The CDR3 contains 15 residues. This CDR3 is CASSRADVASDEQFF.

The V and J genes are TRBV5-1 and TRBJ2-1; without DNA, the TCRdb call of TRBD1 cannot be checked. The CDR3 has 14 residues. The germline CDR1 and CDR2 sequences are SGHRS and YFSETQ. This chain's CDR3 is CASSPARQAGEQFF.

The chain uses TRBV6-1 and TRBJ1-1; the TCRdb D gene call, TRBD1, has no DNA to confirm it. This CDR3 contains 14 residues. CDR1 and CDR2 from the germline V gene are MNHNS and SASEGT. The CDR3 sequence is CASSMTGGLAEAFF.

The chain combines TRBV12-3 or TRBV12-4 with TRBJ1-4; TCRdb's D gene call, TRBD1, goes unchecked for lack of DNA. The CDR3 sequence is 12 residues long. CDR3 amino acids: CASSLTGEKLFF.

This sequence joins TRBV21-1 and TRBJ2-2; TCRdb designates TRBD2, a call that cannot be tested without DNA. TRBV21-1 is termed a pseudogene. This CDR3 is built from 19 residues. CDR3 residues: CASSNRLTPGLASGGELFF.

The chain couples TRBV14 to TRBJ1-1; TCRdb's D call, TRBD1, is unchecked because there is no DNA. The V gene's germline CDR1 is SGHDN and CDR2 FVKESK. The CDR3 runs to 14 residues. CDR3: CASSHPGTRTEAFF.

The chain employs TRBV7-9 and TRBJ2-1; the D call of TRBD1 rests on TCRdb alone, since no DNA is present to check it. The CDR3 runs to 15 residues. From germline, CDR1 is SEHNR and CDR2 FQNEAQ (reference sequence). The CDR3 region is CASSLVAGSVDEQFF.

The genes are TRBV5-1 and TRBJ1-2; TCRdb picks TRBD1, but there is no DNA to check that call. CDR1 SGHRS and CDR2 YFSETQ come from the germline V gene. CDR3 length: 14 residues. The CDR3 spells CASSRDSSNYGYTF. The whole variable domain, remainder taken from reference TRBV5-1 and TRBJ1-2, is KAGVTQTPRYLIKTRGQQVTLSCSPISGHRSVSWYQQTPGQGLQFLFEYFSETQRNKGNFPGRFSGRQFSNSRSEMNVSTLELGDSALYLCASSRDSSNYGYTFGSGTRLTVV.

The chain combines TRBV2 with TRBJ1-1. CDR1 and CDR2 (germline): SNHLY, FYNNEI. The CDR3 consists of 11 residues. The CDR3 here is CASTMNTEAFF.